This T cell receptor (beta chain) stems from a study of neurological immune-mediated disorders. Study-wide context: Among about 34 multiple sclerosis patients, roughly 30 were relapsing-remitting and 3 were secondary progressive. Study observations and caveats: It was HTLV-1-associated myelopathy that showed the most TCR clonal expansion, while multiple sclerosis showed the least, falling below healthy controls.

TCRdb reanalysed the 5' RACE reads using MiXCR and keeps one entry per CDR3 protein. The table lists about 65,000 distinct CDR3 sequences, approximately 3.7% of them singletons. This clonotype was detected ten times or more. Its antigen is unidentified. The source material was PBMCs. This sequence originates from a man in his fifties with multiple sclerosis.

The CDR3 sequence: CASSLGGSRAYEQYF. The DNA for the CDR3 is TGCGCCAGCAGCTTGGGCGGAAGTCGAGCCTACGAGCAGTACTTC. V is TRBV5-1 and J is TRBJ2-7; D gene unclear. Trimming cost V 0 bases and J 2 bases, with 12 bases left between them. The CDR3 covers 15 residues. Germline assignment: CDR1 SGHRS and CDR2 YFSETQ.